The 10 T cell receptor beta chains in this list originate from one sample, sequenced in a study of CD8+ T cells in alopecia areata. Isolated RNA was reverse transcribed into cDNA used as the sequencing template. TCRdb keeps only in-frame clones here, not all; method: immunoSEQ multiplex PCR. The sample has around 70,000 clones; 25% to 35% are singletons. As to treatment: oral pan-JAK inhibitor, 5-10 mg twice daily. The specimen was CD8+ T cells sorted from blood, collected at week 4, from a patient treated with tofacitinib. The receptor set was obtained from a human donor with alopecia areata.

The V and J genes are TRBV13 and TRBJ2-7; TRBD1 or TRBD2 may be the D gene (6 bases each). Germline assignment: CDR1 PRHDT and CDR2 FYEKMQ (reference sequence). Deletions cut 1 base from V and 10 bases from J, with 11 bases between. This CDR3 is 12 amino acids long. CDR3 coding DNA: TGTGCCAGCAGCTTAGAGGTCGGGGGCCAGTACTTC. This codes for CASSLEVGGQYF.

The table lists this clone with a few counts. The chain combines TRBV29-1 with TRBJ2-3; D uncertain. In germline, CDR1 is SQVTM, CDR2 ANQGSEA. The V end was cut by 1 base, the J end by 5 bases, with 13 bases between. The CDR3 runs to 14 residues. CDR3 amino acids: CSVEGSAVRDTQYF. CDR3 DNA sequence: TGCAGCGTTGAAGGATCGGCCGTTCGAGATACGCAGTATTTT.

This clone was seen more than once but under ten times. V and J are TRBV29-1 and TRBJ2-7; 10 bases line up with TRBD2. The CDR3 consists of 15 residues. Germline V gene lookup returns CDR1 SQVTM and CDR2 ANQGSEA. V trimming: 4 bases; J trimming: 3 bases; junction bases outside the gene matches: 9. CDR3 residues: CSVVPTSGMVYEQYF. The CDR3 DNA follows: TGCAGCGTTGTCCCTACTAGCGGGATGGTCTACGAGCAGTACTTC.

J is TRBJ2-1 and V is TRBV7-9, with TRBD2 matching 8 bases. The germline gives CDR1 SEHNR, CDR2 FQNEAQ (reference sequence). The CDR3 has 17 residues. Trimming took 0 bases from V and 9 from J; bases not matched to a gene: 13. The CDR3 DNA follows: TGTGCCAGCAGCTTAGCCCCAAGCGGGAGTGACCGAACTGAGCAGTTCTTC. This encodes CASSLAPSGSDRTEQFF.

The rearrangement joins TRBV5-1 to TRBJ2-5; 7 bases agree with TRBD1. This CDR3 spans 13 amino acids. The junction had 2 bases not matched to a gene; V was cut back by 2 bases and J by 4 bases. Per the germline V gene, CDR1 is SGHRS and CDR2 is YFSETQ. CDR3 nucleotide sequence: TGCGCCAGCAGCTTCGACAGGGCAGAGACCCAGTACTTC. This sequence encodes CASSFDRAETQYF.

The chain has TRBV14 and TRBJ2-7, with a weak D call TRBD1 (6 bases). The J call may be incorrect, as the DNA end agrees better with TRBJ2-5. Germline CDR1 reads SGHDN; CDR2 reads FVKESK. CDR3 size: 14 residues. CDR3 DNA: TGTGCCAGCAGCCAGCAGGGGTCATGGGAGACCCAGTACTTC. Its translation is CASSQQGSWETQYF.

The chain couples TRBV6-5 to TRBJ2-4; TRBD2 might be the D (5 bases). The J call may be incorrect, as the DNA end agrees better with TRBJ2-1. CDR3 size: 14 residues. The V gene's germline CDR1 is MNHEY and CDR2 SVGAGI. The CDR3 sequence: CASSYTREGNEQFF. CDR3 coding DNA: TGTGCCAGCAGTTACACACGGGAAGGCAATGAGCAGTTCTTC.

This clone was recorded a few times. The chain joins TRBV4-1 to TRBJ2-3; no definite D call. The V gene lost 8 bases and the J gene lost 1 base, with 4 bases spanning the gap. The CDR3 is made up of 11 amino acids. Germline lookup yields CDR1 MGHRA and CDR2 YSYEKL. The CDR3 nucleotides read TGCGCCAGCGCGGGCACAGATACGCAGTATTTT. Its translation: CASAGTDTQYF.

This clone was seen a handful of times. The CDR3 DNA sequence: TGTGCCAGCAGCTTAGTATTAGCGGGAGCGATGGAGACCCAGTACTTC. Its translation: CASSLVLAGAMETQYF. The chain uses TRBV7-8 and TRBJ2-5, with 9 bases identical to TRBD2. The CDR3 is made up of 16 amino acids. CDR1 is SGHVS, CDR2 FQNEAQ, per germline. The trim removed 1 base at V and 5 bases at J, leaving 8 bases unmatched.

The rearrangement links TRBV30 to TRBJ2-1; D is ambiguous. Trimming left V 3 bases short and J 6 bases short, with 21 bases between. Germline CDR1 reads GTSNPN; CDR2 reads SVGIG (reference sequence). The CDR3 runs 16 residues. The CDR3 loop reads CAWRPQEIRSINEQFF. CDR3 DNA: TGTGCCTGGAGACCTCAAGAAATTAGATCGATCAATGAGCAGTTCTTC.